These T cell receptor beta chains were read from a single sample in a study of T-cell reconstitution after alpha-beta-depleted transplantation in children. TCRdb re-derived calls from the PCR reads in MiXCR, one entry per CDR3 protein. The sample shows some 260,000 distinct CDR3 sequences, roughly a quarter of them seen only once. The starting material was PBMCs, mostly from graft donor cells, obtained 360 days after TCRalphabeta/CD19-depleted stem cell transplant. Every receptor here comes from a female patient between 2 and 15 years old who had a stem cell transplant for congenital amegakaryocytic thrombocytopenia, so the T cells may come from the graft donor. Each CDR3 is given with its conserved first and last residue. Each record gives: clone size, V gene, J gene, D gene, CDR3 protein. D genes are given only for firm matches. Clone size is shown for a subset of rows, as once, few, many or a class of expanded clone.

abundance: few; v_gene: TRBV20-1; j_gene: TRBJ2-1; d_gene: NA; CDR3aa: CSAPSRSSYNEQFF
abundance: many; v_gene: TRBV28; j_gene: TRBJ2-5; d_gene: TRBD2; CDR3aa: CASSLRDLAEGQETQYF
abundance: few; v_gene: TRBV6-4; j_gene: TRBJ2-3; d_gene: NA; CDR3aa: CASSGEPSYTQYF
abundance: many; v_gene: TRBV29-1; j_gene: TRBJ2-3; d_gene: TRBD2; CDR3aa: CSVLRSGGTDTQYF
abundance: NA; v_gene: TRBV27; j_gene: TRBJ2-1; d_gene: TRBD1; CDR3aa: CASSLSQGALNEQFF
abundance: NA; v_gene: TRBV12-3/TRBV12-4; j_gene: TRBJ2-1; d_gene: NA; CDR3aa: CASSDFRVYNEQFF
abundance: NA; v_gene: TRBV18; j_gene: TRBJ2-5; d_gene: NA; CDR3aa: CASSVGKEETQYF
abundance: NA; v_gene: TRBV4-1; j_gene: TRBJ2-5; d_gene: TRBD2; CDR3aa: CASSQDFTGGTQYF
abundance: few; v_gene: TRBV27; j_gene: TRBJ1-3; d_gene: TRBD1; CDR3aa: CASSIHCTDRGPGNTIYF
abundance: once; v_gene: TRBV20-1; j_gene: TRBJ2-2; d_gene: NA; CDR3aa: CSARGLGGELFF
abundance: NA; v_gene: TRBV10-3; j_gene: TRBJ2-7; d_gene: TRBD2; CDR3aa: CAISESQGGSDEQYF
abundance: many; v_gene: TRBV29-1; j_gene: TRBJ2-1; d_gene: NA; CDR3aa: CSVVEGDNEQFF
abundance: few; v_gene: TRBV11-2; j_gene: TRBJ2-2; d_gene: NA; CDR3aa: CASSLEGIWETGELFF
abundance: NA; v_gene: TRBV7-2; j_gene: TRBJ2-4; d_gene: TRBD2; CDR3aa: CASSLRASGRGNIQYF
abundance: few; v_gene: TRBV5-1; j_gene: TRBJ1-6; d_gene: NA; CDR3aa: CASSLLSGYGSPLHF
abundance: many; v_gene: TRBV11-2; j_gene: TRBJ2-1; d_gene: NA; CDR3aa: CASSWGDLSYNEQFF
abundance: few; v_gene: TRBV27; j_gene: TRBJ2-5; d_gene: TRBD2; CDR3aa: CASSLTGTSVGQETQYF